What follows are 23 T cell receptor beta chains derived from one specimen sequenced in a study of monozygotic twins with inflammatory bowel disease (dated by TCRdb to about 2019). Libraries were built with 5' RACE. For sequencing, an Illumina HiSeq 2500 was employed. The reads went through TCRdb reprocessing, and each CDR3 protein sequence gets one entry with no DNA. This sample's records show a few hundred thousand distinct CDR3 sequences. 2% to 3% of the sample is in the top ten clones. The sample comprised blood. Source of these receptors: a human donor with ulcerative colitis or Crohn's disease, or a healthy co-twin of an affected twin (not recorded which).

J is TRBJ1-1 and V is TRBV20-1; the TCRdb call, TRBD1, lacks DNA for checking. Germline V gene data show CDR1 as DFQATT and CDR2 as SNEGSKA (reference sequence). The CDR3 contains 14 residues. CDR3 protein: CSAHQRGLGTEAFF.

V and J are TRBV6-2 or TRBV6-3 and TRBJ2-5; TCRdb designates TRBD2, a call that cannot be tested without DNA. Germline V gene sequence: CDR1 MNHEY, CDR2 SVGEGT. The CDR3 is 17 amino acids. The CDR3 loop is CASSPVGLAEIQETQYF.

The chain uses TRBV18 and TRBJ1-2; TCRdb selects TRBD1, and the lack of DNA leaves this call unchecked. The CDR3 runs 16 residues. The germline V gene encodes CDR1 KGHSH and CDR2 LQKENI. CDR3 amino acids: CASSPVPGQGGYGYTF. Full variable domain (missing parts from reference TRBV18 and TRBJ1-2): NAGVMQNPRHLVRRRGQEARLRCSPMKGHSHVYWYRQLPEEGLKFMVYLQKENIIDESGMPKERFSAEFPKEGPSILRIQQVVRGDSAAYFCASSPVPGQGGYGYTFGSGTRLTVV.

The chain carries TRBV6-6 and TRBJ2-7; the D gene TCRdb calls, TRBD1, cannot be checked with no DNA. CDR1 and CDR2 (germline): MNHNY, SVGAGI (reference sequence). The CDR3 has 14 residues. The CDR3 sequence is CASSPGSRSYEQYF.

The CDR3 here is CASSLGSAGDNSPLHF. The chain couples TRBV5-1 to TRBJ1-6; the D gene TCRdb calls, TRBD1, cannot be checked with no DNA. Germline V lookup: CDR1 SGHRS, CDR2 YFSETQ. The CDR3 spans 16 residues.

This chain joins TRBV7-6 and TRBJ2-3. This CDR3 has 14 residues. Germline V CDR1 and CDR2: SGHVS, FNYEAQ. The CDR3 spells CASSSDWPTDTQYF.

The chain employs TRBV9 and TRBJ2-3; TCRdb reports TRBD2, a call that lacks DNA to check it against. The germline CDR1 and CDR2 sequences are SGDLS and YYNGEE. The CDR3 has 14 residues. The CDR3 loop reads CASSVLGPTDTQYF. The full variable domain, its missing parts supplied by reference TRBV9 and TRBJ2-3, is DSGVTQTPKHLITATGQRVTLRCSPRSGDLSVYWYQQSLDQGLQFLIQYYNGEERAKGNILERFSAQQFPDLHSELNLSSLELGDSALYFCASSVLGPTDTQYFGPGTRLTVL.

The chain carries TRBV5-4 and TRBJ2-1; TCRdb designates TRBD1, a call that cannot be tested without DNA. Germline V gene lookup returns CDR1 SGHNT and CDR2 YYREEE (reference sequence). The CDR3 contains 16 residues. The chain's CDR3 is CASSFKRQALDDEQFF.

The chain joins TRBV5-1 to TRBJ2-2; the D call of TRBD2 rests on TCRdb alone, since no DNA is present to check it. CDR3 size: 15 residues. Germline loops: CDR1 SGHRS, CDR2 YFSETQ. The CDR3 loop reads CASGTSGRSSGELFF.

This chain connects TRBV5-1 to TRBJ1-1; the TCRdb D gene call, TRBD1, has no DNA to confirm it. Per germline, CDR1 SGHRS and CDR2 YFSETQ. CDR3 length equals 16 residues. CDR3 region: CASSRAGTHVNTEAFF.

This rearrangement joins TRBV29-1 to TRBJ2-7; TCRdb proposes TRBD2, but this gene call is untestable without DNA. Germline V lookup: CDR1 SQVTM, CDR2 ANQGSEA. The CDR3 runs to 16 residues. The CDR3 sequence: CSVEGGSGRSSYEQYF.

The genes are TRBV12-3 or TRBV12-4 and TRBJ2-2; TCRdb indicates TRBD1, and absent DNA this call remains unverified. This CDR3 is built from 13 residues. CDR3 sequence reads: CASRSLGPGELFF.

The V gene is TRBV7-2, the J gene TRBJ1-2. Per germline, CDR1 SGHTA and CDR2 FQGNSA. The CDR3 sequence is 17 residues long. The CDR3 protein is CASSFNLRTGDNYGYTF.

This sequence joins TRBV5-1 and TRBJ1-1; the D gene TCRdb calls, TRBD1, cannot be checked with no DNA. The CDR3 runs 16 residues. Germline CDR1 and CDR2: SGHRS and YFSETQ. CDR3 amino acids: CASSLRTGGLNTEAFF. Together with reference TRBV5-1 and TRBJ1-1, the CDR3 gives the full variable domain: KAGVTQTPRYLIKTRGQQVTLSCSPISGHRSVSWYQQTPGQGLQFLFEYFSETQRNKGNFPGRFSGRQFSNSRSEMNVSTLELGDSALYLCASSLRTGGLNTEAFFGQGTRLTVV.

The chain links TRBV7-9 to TRBJ1-1. Per the germline V gene, CDR1 is SEHNR and CDR2 is FQNEAQ (reference sequence). There are 14 residues in the CDR3. CDR3 sequence: CASSSPIAGMGAFF.

The chain has TRBV13 and TRBJ2-1; TCRdb picks TRBD2, but there is no DNA to check that call. Looked up from germline, CDR1 is PRHDT and CDR2 is FYEKMQ (reference sequence). This CDR3 is built from 15 residues. CDR3: CASSSPLAGVDEQFF. Variable domain in full (rest from reference TRBV13 and TRBJ2-1): AAGVIQSPRHLIKEKRETATLKCYPIPRHDTVYWYQQGPGQDPQFLISFYEKMQSDKGSIPDRFSAQQFSDYHSELNMSSLELGDSALYFCASSSPLAGVDEQFFGPGTRLTVL.

The chain links TRBV11-2 to TRBJ2-3; TCRdb designates TRBD1, a call that cannot be tested without DNA. In germline, CDR1 is SGHAT, CDR2 FQNNGV. The CDR3 is 15 residues long. CDR3 sequence: CASSFGTRRTDTQYF. The variable domain in full, completed from reference TRBV11-2 and TRBJ2-3, reads EAGVAQSPRYKIIEKRQSVAFWCNPISGHATLYWYQQILGQGPKLLIQFQNNGVVDDSQLPKDRFSAERLKGVDSTLKIQPAKLEDSAVYLCASSFGTRRTDTQYFGPGTRLTVL.

The CDR3: CSASKPPGLATYNEQFF. V gene TRBV20-1 combines with J gene TRBJ2-1; TCRdb returns TRBD2, unconfirmable since there is no DNA. The CDR3 extends over 17 amino acids. Germline assignment: CDR1 DFQATT and CDR2 SNEGSKA (reference sequence).

The rearrangement uses TRBV5-1 and TRBJ1-2; TCRdb returns TRBD1, unconfirmable since there is no DNA. CDR3 length: 13 amino acids. CDR1 and CDR2 (germline): SGHRS, YFSETQ. The CDR3 spells CASSRGGGYGYTF.

J is TRBJ1-1 and V is TRBV12-5. Per germline, CDR1 LGHNT and CDR2 FRNRAP. The CDR3 totals 15 residues. The CDR3 reads CASGLEGLEYTEAFF.

The chain is built from TRBV18 and TRBJ2-2; TCRdb designates TRBD2, a call that cannot be tested without DNA. Germline-derived CDR1 and CDR2 are KGHSH and LQKENI. There are 15 residues in the CDR3. CDR3 in amino acids: CASSPLAGATGELFF.

The CDR3 loop is CATSETGSSYEQYF. The chain has TRBV15 and TRBJ2-7. The germline V gene encodes CDR1 LNHNV and CDR2 YYDKDF (reference sequence). This CDR3 has 14 residues.

V usage is TRBV19 and J usage is TRBJ1-4. This CDR3 is built from 13 residues. CDR1 and CDR2 from the germline V gene are LNHDA and SQIVND (reference sequence). The CDR3 loop reads CASSTGKGEKLFF.